This T cell receptor beta chain originates from a study of T-cell memory formation after mild COVID-19. Study findings and constraints: Some clones that responded turned up in pre-infection memory, which suggests that cross-reactive memory joined in.

MiXCR, applied by TCRdb to the 5' RACE reads, yields one record per CDR3 protein. The sample holds about 560,000 distinct CDR3 sequences, roughly 17% seen once. This clonotype has just a few counts. The antigen is unknown. Germline CDR1 reads SQVTM; CDR2 reads ANQGSEA. Between the trimmed V and J ends, which lost 5 bases and 4 bases, there was a span of 12 bases. The CDR3 consists of 12 residues. The receptor was isolated from an adult woman who had mild COVID-19 (a few samples of this study predate the infection). Cell type and time point are not known. The sequencing input was PBMCs or a T cell subset sorted from them (not recorded which). This chain connects TRBV29-1 to TRBJ2-7; D not certain. In DNA form, the CDR3 reads TGCAGCGTTTATACCGCAGGATACGAGCAGTACTTC. Protein: CSVYTAGYEQYF.